This TCR beta chain was found in a study of response to subunit inactivated influenza vaccine. Study-wide results and caveats: Authors suggested seasonal influenza vaccinations each recruit few new T cells.

TCRdb recomputed calls from the RT-PCR reads with MiXCR, one row per CDR3 protein. The repertoire has about 570,000 distinct CDR3 sequences, about 11% of them found once; the top ten carry about 10%. The CDR3 sequence is 15 residues long. With 3 bases removed from V and 2 bases from J, the gap between germline ends came to 14 bases. The table lists this clonotype with a few counts. Its specificity is unknown. The V call is TRBV12-3 or TRBV12-4, the J call TRBJ2-7; TRBD2 might be the D (6 bases). This specimen consisted of PBMCs from blood, obtained on the day of vaccination. This TCR derives from a man aged 50 to 59 who received an inactivated influenza vaccine. CDR3 DNA: TGTGCCAGCAGTTTCGGGACTTCTAATCCCTACGAGCAGTACTTC. Protein: CASSFGTSNPYEQYF.